A selection of T cell receptor beta chains follows, all from one sample in a study of technical replicates of blood from several donors. The method was immunoSEQ multiplex PCR; TCRdb's version includes in-frame clones alone and lacks a portion of them. The data contain more than 90,000 clones, 85% to 95% of them seen just once; the ten biggest clones take up roughly 0.3%. The sequenced sample was T cells isolated from PBMCs. These receptors were obtained from a human donor in good health. CDR3s include the opening cysteine and the closing phenylalanine or tryptophan. The order of the fields is J gene, clone size, D gene, V gene, CDR3 DNA, CDR3 protein. The D gene is left open where the match is weak. Size is omitted from some rows. Given values are once, few, many or a class for expanded clones.

TRBJ2-2 | . | TRBD1 | TRBV25-1 | TGTGCCAGCAGGGGACAGGGGATGAACACCGGGGAGCTGTTTTTT | CASRGQGMNTGELFF
TRBJ2-5 | . | TRBD1 | TRBV19 | TGTGCCAGTAGTGGCTGGACCCGGGACAGGGATTGGGAGACCCAGTACTTC | CASSGWTRDRDWETQYF
TRBJ2-5 | . | . | TRBV7-7 | TGTGCTAGCAGCTTAGGGCCGCAAGAGACCCAGTACTTC | CASSLGPQETQYF
TRBJ2-1 | once | TRBD2 | TRBV2 | TGTGCCAGCAGTTCATTAGCGGGAGCGCCCTACAATGAGCAGTTCTTC | CASSSLAGAPYNEQFF
TRBJ2-7 | . | TRBD2 | TRBV7-8 | TGTGCCAGCAGCTTAGCCTCTAGCGGGAGCTCCTACGAGCAGTACTTC | CASSLASSGSSYEQYF
TRBJ1-5 | . | . | TRBV18 | TGTGCCAGCTCATGGACAGAGTTCTATCAGCCCCAGCATTTT | CASSWTEFYQPQHF
TRBJ2-3 | once | . | TRBV7-8 | TGTGCCACCAGGGGGGGGGATACGCAGTATTTT | CATRGGDTQYF
TRBJ1-1 | once | . | TRBV4-1 | TGCGCCAGCAGCCAAGACGGCGGATCGAACACTGAAGCTTTCTTT | CASSQDGGSNTEAFF
TRBJ1-3 | . | . | TRBV15 | TGTGCCACCAGCACCCCCCACGAGAACCAAAACACCATATATTTT | CATSTPHENQNTIYF
TRBJ2-7 | . | TRBD1 | TRBV7-6 | TGTGCCAGCAGCCCACACAGGGGGCAGGGGTACGAGCAGTACTTC | CASSPHRGQGYEQYF
TRBJ2-1 | . | TRBD2 | TRBV28 | TGTGCCAGCAGTCCCCTTCTTATGACGACTAGCGGGAGGTACAATGAGCAGTTCTTC | CASSPLLMTTSGRYNEQFF
TRBJ2-7 | once | . | TRBV28 | TGTGCCAGCAGCCGCCGGGTGGAGACCACCTACGAGCAGTACTTC | CASSRRVETTYEQYF
TRBJ2-7 | . | TRBD2 | TRBV4-1 | TGCGCCAGCAGTTCGCGGGAGCAGTACGAGCAGTACTTC | CASSSREQYEQYF
TRBJ2-2 | . | TRBD2 | TRBV7-6 | TGTGCCAGCTTTCACGGGCTAGCGGGAGTAGTCGGGGAGCTGTTTTTT | CASFHGLAGVVGELFF
TRBJ2-3 | once | TRBD1 | TRBV27 | TGTGCCAGCAGTTTATTGGGGACAGGGGGAACGGATACGCAGTATTTT | CASSLLGTGGTDTQYF
TRBJ1-5 | . | . | TRBV7-8 | TGTGCCAGCAGCTTAGAAACCAGGATCAATCAGCCCCAGCATTTT | CASSLETRINQPQHF
TRBJ1-6 | . | TRBD1 | TRBV30 | TGTGCCTGGAGTGTACAACAGGGGGCTAATTCACCCCTCCACTTT | CAWSVQQGANSPLHF
TRBJ2-7 | . | . | TRBV9 | TGTGCCAGCAGCGTAGAGTGGGATCCGGGATACGAGCAGTACTTC | CASSVEWDPGYEQYF
TRBJ2-3 | . | . | TRBV25-1 | TGTGCCAGCAGTCAAAGCCGGGACACACGTTTTAGCACAGATACGCAGTATTTT | CASSQSRDTRFSTDTQYF
TRBJ2-5 | . | . | TRBV30 | TGTGCCTGGAGTTACGGCCAAGAGACCCAGTACTTC | CAWSYGQETQYF
TRBJ2-7 | . | . | TRBV10-1 | TGCGCCCACAGGGGGAGGGGGAACGAGCAGTACTTC | CAHRGRGNEQYF
TRBJ1-4 | . | . | TRBV19 | TGTGCCAGTAATCCGACAGCAACTAATGAAAAACTGTTTTTT | CASNPTATNEKLFF
TRBJ1-2 | . | TRBD1 | TRBV5-4 | TGTGCCAGCAGCGGGGACATAACAGGGGTCGGCGGCTACACCTTC | CASSGDITGVGGYTF
TRBJ2-3 | . | . | TRBV9 | TGTGCCAGCAGCGTAGGCCCGGGAGTAACCCACACAGATACGCAGTATTTT | CASSVGPGVTHTDTQYF
TRBJ2-2 | . | TRBD1 | TRBV9 | TGTGCCAGCAGCGTAGCGGGGACAGGGGGCTGGACCGGGGAGCTGTTTTTT | CASSVAGTGGWTGELFF
TRBJ2-2 | . | . | TRBV7-7 | TGTGCTAGCAGCATTGACAGAATCGACACCGGGGAGCTGTTTTTT | CASSIDRIDTGELFF
TRBJ2-7 | . | TRBD1 | TRBV6-1 | TGTGCCAGCAGGCAAGTGGGGACAGGGATCGAGCAGTACTTC | CASRQVGTGIEQYF
TRBJ1-1 | . | . | TRBV2 | TGTGCCAGCAGTGAGGTTCCGGGGACTTCTTACACTGAAGCTTTCTTT | CASSEVPGTSYTEAFF
TRBJ2-3 | . | TRBD1 | TRBV7-3 | TGTGCCAGCCAACAGGGGGCTACAGATACGCAGTATTTT | CASQQGATDTQYF
TRBJ1-2 | . | TRBD1 | TRBV6-5 | TGTGCCAGCAGTTACTTACAGGGGCCCGGCTACACCTTC | CASSYLQGPGYTF
TRBJ2-1 | . | TRBD2 | TRBV11-1 | TGTGCCAGCAGCTTAGTCACCAGCGGGAGGGCCTTCCCCTACAATGAGCAGTTCTTC | CASSLVTSGRAFPYNEQFF
TRBJ2-1 | . | TRBD1 | TRBV28 | TGTGCCAGCTGGTCCGACAGGGCTTTTGGGAATGAGCAGTTCTTC | CASWSDRAFGNEQFF
TRBJ1-2 | . | . | TRBV18 | TGTGCCAGCTCACCTACCGCTTTTGGCCAGCGGGGGAACTATGGCTACACCTTC | CASSPTAFGQRGNYGYTF
TRBJ2-7 | once | . | TRBV28 | TGTGCCAGCAGTCAGAGCGGGACAAACACCTACGAGCAGTACTTC | CASSQSGTNTYEQYF
TRBJ2-1 | . | TRBD2 | TRBV11-3 | TGTGCCAGCAGCTCCGATCGCGGGAGGTACAATGAGCAGTTCTTC | CASSSDRGRYNEQFF
TRBJ2-3 | . | TRBD2 | TRBV4-2 | TGTGCCAGCAACCTTCTAGCGGGAAATGGAGATACGCAGTATTTT | CASNLLAGNGDTQYF
TRBJ2-1 | . | TRBD1 | TRBV2 | TGTGCCAGCAGTTCCTCCGGGACAGGGGGGGACAATGAGCAGTTCTTC | CASSSSGTGGDNEQFF
TRBJ2-3 | . | . | TRBV2 | TGTGCCAGCACATCCCCAGGGGTTGGAATAGATACGCAGTATTTT | CASTSPGVGIDTQYF
TRBJ2-5 | . | . | TRBV6-1 | TGTGCCACTGAGACTAGTTTATCCCAAGAGACCCAGTACTTC | CATETSLSQETQYF
TRBJ1-2 | . | . | TRBV30 | TGTGCCTGGCTACGGAGCCAATTCCATGGCTACACCTTC | CAWLRSQFHGYTF
TRBJ2-7 | . | . | TRBV5-1 | TGCGCCAGCAGCCCGACCGGACAGTCCTCCTACGAGCAGTACTTC | CASSPTGQSSYEQYF
TRBJ1-4 | once | TRBD1 | TRBV6-5 | TGTGCCAGCAGTTACTGGACAGGAAGTAATGAAAAACTGTTTTTT | CASSYWTGSNEKLFF
TRBJ1-2 | . | . | TRBV21-1 | TGTGCCAGCAGCCTACAGGGTTACTATGGCTACACCTTC | CASSLQGYYGYTF
TRBJ2-2 | . | TRBD2 | TRBV9 | TGTGCCAGCTTGGGGGGGTCGGACACCGGGGAGCTGTTTTTT | CASLGGSDTGELFF
TRBJ1-2 | . | . | TRBV14 | TGTGCCAGCAGCCAAGATTGGGGGGAATTCAACTATGGCTACACCTTC | CASSQDWGEFNYGYTF
TRBJ1-3 | . | . | TRBV9 | TGTGCCAGCAGCGTACAGGGTATTAGAAACACCATATATTTT | CASSVQGIRNTIYF
TRBJ2-7 | . | TRBD2 | TRBV6-1 | TGTGCCAGCAGTGAATTCGACCCGGGGGGCTACGAGCAGTACTTC | CASSEFDPGGYEQYF
TRBJ1-2 | . | . | TRBV11-3 | TGTGCCAGCAGCTCCGGACTATATGGCTACACCTTC | CASSSGLYGYTF
TRBJ2-7 | . | . | TRBV6-5 | TGTGCCAGCAGTTACGGCGGAGACTACGAGCAGTACTTC | CASSYGGDYEQYF